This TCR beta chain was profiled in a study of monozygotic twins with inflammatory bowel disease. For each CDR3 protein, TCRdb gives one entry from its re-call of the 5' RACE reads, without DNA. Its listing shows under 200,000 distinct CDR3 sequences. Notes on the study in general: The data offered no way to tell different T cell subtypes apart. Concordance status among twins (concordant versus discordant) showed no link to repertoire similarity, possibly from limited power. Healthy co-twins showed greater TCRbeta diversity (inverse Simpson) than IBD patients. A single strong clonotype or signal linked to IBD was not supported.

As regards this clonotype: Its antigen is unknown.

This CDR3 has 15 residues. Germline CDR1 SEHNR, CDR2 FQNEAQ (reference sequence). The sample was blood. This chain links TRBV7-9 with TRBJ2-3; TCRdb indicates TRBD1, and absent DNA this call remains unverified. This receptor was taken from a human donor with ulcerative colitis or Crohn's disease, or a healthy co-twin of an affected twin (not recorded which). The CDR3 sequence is CASSLGGSPGDTQYF.